This TCR beta chain was identified during a study of blood T cell repertoires in COVID-19. Study information: Nucleic acid was either cDNA or gDNA, and it came from T cells, B-cell-depleted T cells, or PBMCs.

Per the study methods: Scientists estimated how many nucleated cells there were by amplifying reference gene primers. Produced via immunoSEQ multiplex PCR; TCRdb's table is partial and in-frame only. V, J and clone size are taken as reported in that table, and D and trimming were inferred from the DNA itself. The table includes approximately 220,000 clones, approximately 81% detected once. The CDR3 extends over 13 amino acids. CDR1 is LGHNA, CDR2 YNFKEQ, per germline. V shed 2 bases and J shed 1 base, with 6 bases lying between them. The sequence derives from a woman aged 55-70 years who had recovered from COVID-19. V usage is TRBV4-2 and J usage is TRBJ2-7; D is ambiguous. What was sequenced was peripheral blood. CDR3 DNA sequence: TGTGCCAGCAGCCAATCGACTTCCTACGAGCAGTACTTC. The encoded protein is CASSQSTSYEQYF.